This T cell receptor (beta chain) was sequenced for a study of cytomegalovirus exposure and HLA in healthy donors. Notes on the study in general: There were a few CMV-associated chains whose specificity for CMV antigens was confirmed in vitro. According to the study, 150 to 200 TCR beta chains were cytomegalovirus-associated.

The PCR had 60 Vbeta and 13 Jbeta primers. Using immunoSEQ multiplex PCR, the repertoire was profiled, and TCRdb retains in-frame clones only, with some absent. The sample lists tens of thousands of clones, 75% to 80% occurring once. CDR3 length: 14 amino acids. Trimming at V came to 6 bases and at J to 7 bases, leaving 6 bases not matched to a gene. The germline CDR1 and CDR2 sequences are MNHNS and SASEGT. A word on this clone: Its antigen remains unknown.

The receptor's source is a middle-aged woman in good health and CMV-seropositive. The sample comprised PBMCs. V usage is TRBV6-1 and J usage is TRBJ1-6; 7 bases are a match to TRBD1. CDR3 sequence reads: CASRTTGLNSPLHF. The CDR3 DNA sequence: TGTGCCAGCAGGACGACAGGGCTAAATTCACCCCTCCACTTT.